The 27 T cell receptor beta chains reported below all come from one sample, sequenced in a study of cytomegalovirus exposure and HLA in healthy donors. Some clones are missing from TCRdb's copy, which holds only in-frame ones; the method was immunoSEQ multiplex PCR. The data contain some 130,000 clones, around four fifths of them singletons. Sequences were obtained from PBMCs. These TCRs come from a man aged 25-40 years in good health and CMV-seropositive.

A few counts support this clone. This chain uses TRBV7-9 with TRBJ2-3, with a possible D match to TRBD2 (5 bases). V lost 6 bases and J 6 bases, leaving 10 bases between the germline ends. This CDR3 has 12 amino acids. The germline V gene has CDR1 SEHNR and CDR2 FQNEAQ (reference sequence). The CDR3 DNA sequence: TGTGCCAGCAGAACACTAGGGGATACGCAGTATTTT. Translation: CASRTLGDTQYF.

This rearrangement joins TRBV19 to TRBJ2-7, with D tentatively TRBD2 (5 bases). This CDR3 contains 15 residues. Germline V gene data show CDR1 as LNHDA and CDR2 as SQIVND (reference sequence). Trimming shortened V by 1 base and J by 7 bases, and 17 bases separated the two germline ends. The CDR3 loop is CASSIGGTSLREQYF. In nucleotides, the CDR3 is TGTGCCAGTAGTATAGGAGGAACTAGTCTGAGGGAGCAGTACTTC.

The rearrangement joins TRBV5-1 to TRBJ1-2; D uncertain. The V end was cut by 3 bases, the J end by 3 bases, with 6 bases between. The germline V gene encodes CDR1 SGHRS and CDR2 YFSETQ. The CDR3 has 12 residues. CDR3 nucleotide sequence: TGCGCCAGCAGCTCAGATGACTATGGCTACACCTTC. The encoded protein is CASSSDDYGYTF.

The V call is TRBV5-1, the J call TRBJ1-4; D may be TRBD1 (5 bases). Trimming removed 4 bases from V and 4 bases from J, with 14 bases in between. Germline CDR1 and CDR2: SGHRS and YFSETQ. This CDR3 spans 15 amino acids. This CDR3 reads CASSGGSSINEKLFF. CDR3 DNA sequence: TGCGCCAGCAGCGGGGGGTCCTCCATTAATGAAAAACTGTTTTTT.

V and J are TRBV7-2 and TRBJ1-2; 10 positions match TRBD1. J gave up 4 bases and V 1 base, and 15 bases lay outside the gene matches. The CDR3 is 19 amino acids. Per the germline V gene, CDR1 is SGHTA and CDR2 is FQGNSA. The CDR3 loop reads CASSLDAGQGFHGGYGYTF. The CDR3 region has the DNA TGTGCCAGCAGCTTAGACGCGGGACAGGGGTTTCATGGTGGCTATGGCTACACCTTC.

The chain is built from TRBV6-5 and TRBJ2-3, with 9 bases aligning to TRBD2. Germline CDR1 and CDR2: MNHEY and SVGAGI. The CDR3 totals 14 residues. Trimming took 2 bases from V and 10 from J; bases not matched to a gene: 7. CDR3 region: CASSYGAGGPPQYF. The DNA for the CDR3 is TGTGCCAGCAGTTACGGGGCGGGGGGGCCTCCGCAGTATTTT.

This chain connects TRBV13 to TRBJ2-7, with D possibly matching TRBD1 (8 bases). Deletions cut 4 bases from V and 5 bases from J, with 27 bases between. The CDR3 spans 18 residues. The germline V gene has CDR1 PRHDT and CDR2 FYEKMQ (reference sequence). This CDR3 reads CASSSQTGASGKSHEQYF. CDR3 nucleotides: TGTGCCAGCAGCTCACAGACAGGGGCGAGCGGGAAGAGCCACGAGCAGTACTTC.

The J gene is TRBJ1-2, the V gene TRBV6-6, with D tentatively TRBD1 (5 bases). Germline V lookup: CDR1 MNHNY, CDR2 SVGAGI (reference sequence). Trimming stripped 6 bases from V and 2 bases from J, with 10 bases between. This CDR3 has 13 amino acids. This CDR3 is CASRTRGNYGYTF. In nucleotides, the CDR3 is TGTGCCAGCAGAACCCGGGGGAACTATGGCTACACCTTC.

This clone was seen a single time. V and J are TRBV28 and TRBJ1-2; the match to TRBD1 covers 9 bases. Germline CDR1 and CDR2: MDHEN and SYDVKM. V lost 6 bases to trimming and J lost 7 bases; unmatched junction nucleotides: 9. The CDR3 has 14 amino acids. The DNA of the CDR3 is TGTGCCAGCAGCCCGCCGGGACAGGGAGGTGGCTACACCTTC. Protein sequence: CASSPPGQGGGYTF.

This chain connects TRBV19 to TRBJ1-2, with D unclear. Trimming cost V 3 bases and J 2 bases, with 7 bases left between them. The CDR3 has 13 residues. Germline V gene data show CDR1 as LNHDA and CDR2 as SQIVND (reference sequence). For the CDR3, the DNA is TGTGCCAGTAGTATGGTTCAGAACTATGGCTACACCTTC. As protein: CASSMVQNYGYTF.

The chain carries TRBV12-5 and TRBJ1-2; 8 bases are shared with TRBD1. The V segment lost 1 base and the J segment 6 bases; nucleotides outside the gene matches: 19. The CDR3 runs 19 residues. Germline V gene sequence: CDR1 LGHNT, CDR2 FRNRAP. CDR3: CASGLAPGQGAFWRNGYTF. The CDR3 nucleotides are TGTGCTAGTGGTTTGGCGCCTGGGCAGGGGGCATTTTGGCGGAATGGCTACACCTTC.

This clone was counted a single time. The CDR3 DNA follows: TGTGCCAGCAGCCAGGGTAGGGGGGGGGCAAACTACGAGCAGTACTTC. Its translation: CASSQGRGGANYEQYF. The chain couples TRBV11-2 to TRBJ2-7, with D maybe TRBD2 (7 bases). The V end lost 5 bases, the J end lost 3 bases, and 20 bases lay between the germline ends. CDR1 SGHAT and CDR2 FQNNGV come from the germline V gene. This CDR3 is 16 amino acids long.

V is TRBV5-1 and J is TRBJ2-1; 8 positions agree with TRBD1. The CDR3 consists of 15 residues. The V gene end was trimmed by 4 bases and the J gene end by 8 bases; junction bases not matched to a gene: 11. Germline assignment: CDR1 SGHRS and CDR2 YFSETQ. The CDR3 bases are TGCGCCAGCAGCGGGACAGGCTCAGGGGTGGATGAGCAGTTCTTC. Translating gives CASSGTGSGVDEQFF.

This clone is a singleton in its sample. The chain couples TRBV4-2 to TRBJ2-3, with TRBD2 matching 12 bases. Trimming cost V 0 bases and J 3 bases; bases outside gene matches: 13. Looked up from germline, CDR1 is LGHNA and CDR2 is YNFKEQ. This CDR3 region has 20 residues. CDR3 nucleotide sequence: TGTGCCAGCAGCCAAGAGGTCCTAGCGGGAGGGCCGTTGGGGACAGATACGCAGTATTTT. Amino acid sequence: CASSQEVLAGGPLGTDTQYF.

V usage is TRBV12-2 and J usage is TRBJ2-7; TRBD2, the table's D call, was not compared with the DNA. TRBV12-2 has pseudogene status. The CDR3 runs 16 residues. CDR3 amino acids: CASRLGASMTGNEQYF. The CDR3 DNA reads TGTGCAAGTCGCTTAGGGGCCTCTATGACGGGAAACGAGCAGTACTTC.

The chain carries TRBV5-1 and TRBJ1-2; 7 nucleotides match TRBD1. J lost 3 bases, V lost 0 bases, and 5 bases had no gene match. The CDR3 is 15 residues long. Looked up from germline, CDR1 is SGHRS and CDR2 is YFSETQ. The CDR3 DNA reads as TGCGCCAGCAGCTTGGGAGCCCAGGGGGACTATGGCTACACCTTC. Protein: CASSLGAQGDYGYTF.

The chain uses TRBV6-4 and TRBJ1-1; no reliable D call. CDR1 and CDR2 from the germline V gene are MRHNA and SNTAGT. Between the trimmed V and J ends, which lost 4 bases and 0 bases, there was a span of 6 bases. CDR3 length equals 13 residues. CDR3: CASSAQMNTEAFF. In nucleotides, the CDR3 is TGTGCCAGCAGTGCACAGATGAACACTGAAGCTTTCTTT.

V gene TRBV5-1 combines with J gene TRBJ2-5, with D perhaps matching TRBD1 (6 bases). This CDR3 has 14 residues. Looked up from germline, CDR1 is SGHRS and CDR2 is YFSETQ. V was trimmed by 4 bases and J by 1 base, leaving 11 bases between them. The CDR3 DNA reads TGCGCCAGCAGCGTGGGACACTTCCAAGAGACCCAGTACTTC. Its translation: CASSVGHFQETQYF.

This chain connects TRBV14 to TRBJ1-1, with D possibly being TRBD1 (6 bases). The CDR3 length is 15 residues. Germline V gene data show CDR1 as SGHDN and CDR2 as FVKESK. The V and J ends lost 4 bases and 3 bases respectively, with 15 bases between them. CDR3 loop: CASSRLTGKDTEAFF. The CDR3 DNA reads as TGTGCCAGCAGCCGACTAACAGGGAAGGACACTGAAGCTTTCTTT.

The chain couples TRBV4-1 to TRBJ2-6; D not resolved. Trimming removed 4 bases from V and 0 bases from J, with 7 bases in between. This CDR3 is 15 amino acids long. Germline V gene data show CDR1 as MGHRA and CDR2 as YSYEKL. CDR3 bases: TGCGCCAGCAGCCCGGGTTCCTCTGGGGCCAACGTCCTGACTTTC. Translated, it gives CASSPGSSGANVLTF.

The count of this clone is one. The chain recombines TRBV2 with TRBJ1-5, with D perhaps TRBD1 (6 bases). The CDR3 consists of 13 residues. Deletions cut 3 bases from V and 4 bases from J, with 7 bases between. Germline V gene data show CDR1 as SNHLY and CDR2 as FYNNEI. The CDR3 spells CASSDTGNQPQHF. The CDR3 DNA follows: TGTGCCAGCAGTGATACAGGGAATCAGCCCCAGCATTTT.

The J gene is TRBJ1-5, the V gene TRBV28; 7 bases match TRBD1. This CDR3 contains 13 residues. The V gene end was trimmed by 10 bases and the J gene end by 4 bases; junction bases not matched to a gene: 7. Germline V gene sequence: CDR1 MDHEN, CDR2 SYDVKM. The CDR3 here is CAIRDSLNQPQHF. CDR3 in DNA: TGTGCCATTAGGGACAGCTTGAATCAGCCCCAGCATTTT.

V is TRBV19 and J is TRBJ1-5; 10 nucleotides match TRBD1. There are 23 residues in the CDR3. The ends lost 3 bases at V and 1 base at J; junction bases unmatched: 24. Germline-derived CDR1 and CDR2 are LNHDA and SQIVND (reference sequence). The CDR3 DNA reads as TGTGCCAGTAGTATTCAGGTCCTACGTTGGATTGTGGGGACAGGGGAAAGCAATCAGCCCCAGCATTTT. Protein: CASSIQVLRWIVGTGESNQPQHF.

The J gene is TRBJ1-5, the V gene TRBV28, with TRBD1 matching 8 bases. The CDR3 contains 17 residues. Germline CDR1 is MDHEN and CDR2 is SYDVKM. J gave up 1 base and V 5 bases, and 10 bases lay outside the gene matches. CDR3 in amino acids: CASSQYGQGSSNQPQHF. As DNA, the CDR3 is TGTGCCAGCAGTCAATATGGACAGGGATCGAGCAATCAGCCCCAGCATTTT.

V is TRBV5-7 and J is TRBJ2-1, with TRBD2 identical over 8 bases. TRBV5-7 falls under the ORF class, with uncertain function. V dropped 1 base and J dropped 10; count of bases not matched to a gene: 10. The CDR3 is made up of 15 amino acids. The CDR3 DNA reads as TGTGCCAGCAGCTTGAGGCGGGGGGAGGTGGGCGAGCAGTTCTTC. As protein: CASSLRRGEVGEQFF.

The DNA of the CDR3 is TGCGCCAGCAGACCCGGGACAGGTACAGAGACCCAGTACTTC. Translating gives CASRPGTGTETQYF. The gene calls are TRBV5-1 and TRBJ2-5; TRBD1 matches 8 bases. V trimming: 5 bases; J trimming: 4 bases; junction bases outside the gene matches: 7. Germline values: CDR1 SGHRS, CDR2 YFSETQ. This CDR3 has 14 residues.

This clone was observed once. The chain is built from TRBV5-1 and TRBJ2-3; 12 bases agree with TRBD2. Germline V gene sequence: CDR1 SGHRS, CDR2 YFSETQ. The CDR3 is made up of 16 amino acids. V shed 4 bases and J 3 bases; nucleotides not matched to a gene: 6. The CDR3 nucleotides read TGCGCCAGCAGCCCTGGACTAGCGGGGTTTACAGATACGCAGTATTTT. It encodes CASSPGLAGFTDTQYF.